This T cell receptor (beta chain) was sequenced in a study of cytomegalovirus exposure and HLA in healthy donors. Study background: Of approximately 400 genotyped donors, around 76% clustered with self-reported Caucasian donors. Whole-study results and caveats: When the data were analyzed later, several of the most significant clusters appeared to be linked to common viral pathogens. The likely explanation for a cluster of highly shared sequence variants was sequencing artifact.

The CDR3 loop spans 16 amino acids. Germline CDR1 is SGHTA and CDR2 is FQGNSA. The V gene lost 1 base and the J gene lost 2 bases, with 12 bases spanning the gap. A multiplex PCR was run with 60 Vbeta primers and 13 Jbeta primers. How the authors handled the data: An analysis that came later counted 80 million or so unique TCR beta chains, around 12 million shared. Profiled with immunoSEQ multiplex PCR; TCRdb holds only in-frame clones, not every one. The D gene and trimming were derived from the DNA, and the V and J assignments and clone size from that table. The profile covers some 90,000 clones, with 60% to 85% appearing a single time and 5.3% taken by the ten largest. Regarding this clone: Antigen specificity is unknown.

This sequence was found in a young man in good health and CMV-seropositive. The sequencing input was PBMCs. V and J are TRBV7-2 and TRBJ1-5, with D possibly being TRBD1 (5 bases). The CDR3 sequence: CASSLEGWGGNQPQHF. CDR3 bases: TGTGCCAGCAGCTTAGAAGGTTGGGGGGGCAATCAGCCCCAGCATTTT.